The entry below describes one T cell receptor (beta chain). Its target antigen remains unknown. One base away there is no much larger clone; base qualities are not given. The source of the sample is a study of blood T cells in healthy people across ages (dated by TCRdb to the mid-2010s). Describing the broader study: In model experiments, roughly one uniquely barcoded TCR beta cDNA molecule per two T cells was captured by template switching. The study measured age-related changes in TCR beta repertoire diversity using deep sequencing normalized with unique cDNA molecular identifiers. The donors were divided into four age groups: young (average around 15 years), middle-aged (approximately 39), aged (around 59) and long-lived (more than 75). To avoid experimental bias, donors of different ages were distributed randomly across sequencing lanes. Two additional independent replicas of 1 million unique cDNA reads from the same blood draw were analyzed for two donors (one aged 18 to 30 and one aged 80 or older). Results and caveats for the whole study, not just this receptor: Estimates of total diversity based on one million sequenced T cells were considered lower bounds and underestimates. As age increased, observed TCR beta diversity per million T cells dropped in a roughly linear way, and a significant reduction was already evident by age 40. Compared with the aged group, more naive CD4+ T cells, fewer expanded clones and increased TCR diversity were shown by the long-lived group, suggesting age selection. Observed TCR beta diversity correlated strongly with the percentage of naive T cells measured by flow cytometry. The CMV infection status of donors was not known, potentially confounding age-related changes in expanded clonotypes. Conclusive comparison of naive and antigen-experienced compartments was prevented by the profiling of bulk unsorted PBMCs.

The roughly 39 donors, aged roughly 6 to 90 years, were systemically healthy Caucasian individuals from Russia. Each donor gave about 9.7 milliliters of peripheral blood, drawn into EDTA-treated Vacutainer tubes. PBMCs were isolated by Ficoll-Paque density-gradient centrifugation, with at least 7 million obtained per sample. Trizol reagent was used to extract total RNA from the PBMCs, yielding at least 5.5 micrograms per sample. Naive CD45RAhigh/CD27high T cell percentages were measured by flow cytometry on a PBMC aliquot from every donor. The receptor library was made with 5' RACE. Sequencer: Illumina HiSeq 2500. The second PCR ran for about 6 to 12 cycles and used a J-beta primer mix along with a sample-barcoded 5' primer. A template-switch 5' adaptor carrying 12 random nucleotides introduced a unique molecular identifier onto each TCR beta cDNA molecule. At least 2.5 million CDR3-containing paired-end reads were obtained from each sample. All of the RNA was converted into first-strand cDNA using the Mint cDNA synthesis kit, with a TRBC-specific oligonucleotide serving as the primer. After uracil-DNA glycosylase treatment, a first 18-cycle PCR used universal primers M1SS and BC2_uni_R on all cDNA. Turning to the authors' computational methods: For normalization, 1 million high-quality reads were randomly selected from each sample, with every read carrying a distinct molecular identifier. Instead of being binned into consensus sequences, reads that shared molecular identifiers were thrown out. MiTCR, set to a Q25 quality threshold and the strictest error-elimination algorithm, was used for CDR3 identification, clonotype clustering and error correction. A nonparametric unseen species model with Euler transformation was used to estimate lower-bound total TCR beta diversity. The public sequencing data were trimmed at Q25 with fastp and processed into clonotypes with MiXCR by TCRdb, which kept only in-frame beta chains. Entries are consolidated by CDR3 protein sequence, retaining the most common genes and DNA. The V and J calls follow TCRdb's processing rather than the paper's. This sample lists about 1.5 million distinct CDR3 sequences; 42% were detected once. The ten largest clones add up to about 4% of the sample.

Measured from the cysteine to the phenylalanine, the CDR3 is 15 residues long. Kept here is only the CDR3 DNA, which spans 45 bases and is read in frame from base 1. Taken from the germline V gene, the CDR1 and CDR2 loops are LGHNA and YNFKEQ. A distance of 10 bases separates the germline ends of V and J, which lose 1 base and 0 bases respectively. The origin of this receptor is a woman aged 18-35 years in good health. The V and J genes are TRBV4-2 and TRBJ2-7, with the D gene uncertain. Sequenced sample: blood. The CDR3 loop reads CASSQGLSYSYEQYF. The DNA reads as follows: TGTGCCAGCAGCCAAGGCCTGTCCTACTCCTACGAGCAGTACTTC.